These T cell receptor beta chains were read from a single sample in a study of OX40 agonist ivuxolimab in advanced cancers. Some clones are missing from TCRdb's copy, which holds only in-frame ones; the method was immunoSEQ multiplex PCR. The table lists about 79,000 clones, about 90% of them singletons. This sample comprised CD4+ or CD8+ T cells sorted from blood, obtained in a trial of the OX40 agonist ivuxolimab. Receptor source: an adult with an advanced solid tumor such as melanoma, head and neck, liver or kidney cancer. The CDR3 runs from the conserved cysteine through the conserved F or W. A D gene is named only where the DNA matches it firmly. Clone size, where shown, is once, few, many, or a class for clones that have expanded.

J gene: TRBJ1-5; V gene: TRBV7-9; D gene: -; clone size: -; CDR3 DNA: TGTGCCAGCAGCTCCGGGGGGGTTCAGCCCCAGCATTTT; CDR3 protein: CASSSGGVQPQHF
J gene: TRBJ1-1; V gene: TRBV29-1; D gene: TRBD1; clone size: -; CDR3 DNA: TGCAGCGTTCCTGACAGGGGCACTGAAGCTTTCTTT; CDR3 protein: CSVPDRGTEAFF
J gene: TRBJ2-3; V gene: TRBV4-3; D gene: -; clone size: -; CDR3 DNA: TGCGCCAGCAGCCTTTTCTCGACCCAGCCCTCAGATACGCAGTATTTT; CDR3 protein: CASSLFSTQPSDTQYF
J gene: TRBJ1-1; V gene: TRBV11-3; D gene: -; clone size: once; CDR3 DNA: TGTGCCAGCAGCTTAGGGGGGTATGCTGAAGCTTTCTTT; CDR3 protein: CASSLGGYAEAFF
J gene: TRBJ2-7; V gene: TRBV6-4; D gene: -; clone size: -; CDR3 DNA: TGTGCCAGCAGTGACTCCCCAGTAGGCGAGCAGTACTTC; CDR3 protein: CASSDSPVGEQYF
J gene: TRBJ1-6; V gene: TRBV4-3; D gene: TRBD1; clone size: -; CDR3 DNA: TGCGCCAGCAGTGGGGGGACAGGAGGTCCGCTACGATCACCCCTCCACTTT; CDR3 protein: CASSGGTGGPLRSPLHF
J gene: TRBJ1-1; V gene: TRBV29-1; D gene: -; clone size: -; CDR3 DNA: TGCAGCGTTACCCGGCCCGCAGGGAACACTGAAGCTTTCTTT; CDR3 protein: CSVTRPAGNTEAFF
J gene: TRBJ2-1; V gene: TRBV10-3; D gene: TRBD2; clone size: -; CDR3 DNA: TGTGCCATCAGTGAGGGGGCTAGCGGGGGCAATGAGCAGTTCTTC; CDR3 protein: CAISEGASGGNEQFF
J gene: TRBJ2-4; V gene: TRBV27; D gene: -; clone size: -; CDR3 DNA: TGTGCCAGCAGTTTACCGGGTTACATTCAGTACTTC; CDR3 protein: CASSLPGYIQYF
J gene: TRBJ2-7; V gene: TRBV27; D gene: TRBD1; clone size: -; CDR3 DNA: TGTGCCAGCAGTTTTTTCCCCGGGACAGGGTCCCCCTACGAGCAGTACTTC; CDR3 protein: CASSFFPGTGSPYEQYF
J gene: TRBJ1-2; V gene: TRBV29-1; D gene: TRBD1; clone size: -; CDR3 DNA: TGCAGCGCCCCAGGGGGCTGGGGGGGCTACACCTTC; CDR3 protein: CSAPGGWGGYTF
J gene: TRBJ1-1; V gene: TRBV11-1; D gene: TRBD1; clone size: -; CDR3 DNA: TGTGCCAGCAGCCCCGGTGGGACAGGGTACAACGCTGAAGCTTTCTTT; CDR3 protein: CASSPGGTGYNAEAFF
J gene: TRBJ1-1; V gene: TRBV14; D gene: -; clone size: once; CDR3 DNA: TGTGCCAGCAGCCAGTTCGCGACAGGTTTTATGAACACTGAAGCTTTCTTT; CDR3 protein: CASSQFATGFMNTEAFF
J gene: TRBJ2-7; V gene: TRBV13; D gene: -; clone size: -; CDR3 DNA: TGTGCCAGCAGCTTCGGTAGCCTCTACGAGCAGTACTTC; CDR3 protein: CASSFGSLYEQYF
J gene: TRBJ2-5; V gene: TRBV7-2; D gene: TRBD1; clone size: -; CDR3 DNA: TGTGCCAGCAGCTTACCACAGGGGCGGTGGGAGACCCAGTACTTC; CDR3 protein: CASSLPQGRWETQYF
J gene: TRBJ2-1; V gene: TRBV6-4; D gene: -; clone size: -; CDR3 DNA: TGTGCCAGCAGTGACCCCCCCCACAATGAGCAGTTCTTC; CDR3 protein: CASSDPPHNEQFF
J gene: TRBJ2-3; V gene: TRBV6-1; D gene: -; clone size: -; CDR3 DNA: TGTGCCAGCAGTGAGGGAGAAACAGATACGCAGTATTTT; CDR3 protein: CASSEGETDTQYF
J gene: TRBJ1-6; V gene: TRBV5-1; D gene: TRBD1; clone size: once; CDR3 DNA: TGCGCCAGCAGTCACAGGGGGTTTCAAAGGAGCTCCTATAATTCACCCCTCCACTTT; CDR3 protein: CASSHRGFQRSSYNSPLHF
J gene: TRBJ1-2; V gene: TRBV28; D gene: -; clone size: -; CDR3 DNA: TGTGCCAGCAGTTTAACTCTGCCAGGGGCGGACTATGGCTACACCTTC; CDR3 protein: CASSLTLPGADYGYTF
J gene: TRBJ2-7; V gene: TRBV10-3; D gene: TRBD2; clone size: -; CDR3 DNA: TGTGCCATTGGGGGGGATGCCGAGCAGTACTTC; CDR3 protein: CAIGGDAEQYF
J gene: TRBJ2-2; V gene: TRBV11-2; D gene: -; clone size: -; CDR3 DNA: TGTGCCAGCAGCTTAGTCGGGGGCGGGGAGCTGTTTTTT; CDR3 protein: CASSLVGGGELFF
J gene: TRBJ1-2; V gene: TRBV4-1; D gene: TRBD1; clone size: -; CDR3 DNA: TGCGCCAGCAGCCAAGTCCGGGACAGCTATGGCTACACCTTC; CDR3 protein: CASSQVRDSYGYTF
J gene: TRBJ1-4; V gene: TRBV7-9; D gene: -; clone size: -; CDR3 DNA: TGTGCCAGCAGCTTAGCCCCCATGGGGGGGAGGAATGAAAAACTGTTTTTT; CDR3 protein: CASSLAPMGGRNEKLFF
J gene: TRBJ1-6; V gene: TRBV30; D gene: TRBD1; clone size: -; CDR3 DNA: TGTGCCTTTCAGGGGGATTCTTATTCACCCCTCCACTTT; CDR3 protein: CAFQGDSYSPLHF
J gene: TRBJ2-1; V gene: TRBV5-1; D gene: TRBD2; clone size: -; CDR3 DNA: TGCGCCAGCAGCTCCCGGACTAGCGGGGAAGAGCAGTTCTTC; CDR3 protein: CASSSRTSGEEQFF
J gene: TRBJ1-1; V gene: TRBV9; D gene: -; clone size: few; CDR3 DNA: TGTGCCAGCAGCGTAGAATCAGTGAACACTGAAGCTTTCTTT; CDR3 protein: CASSVESVNTEAFF
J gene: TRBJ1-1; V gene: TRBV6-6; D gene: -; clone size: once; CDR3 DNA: TGTGCCAGCAGTCCCTATAACACTGAAGCTTTCTTT; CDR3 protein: CASSPYNTEAFF
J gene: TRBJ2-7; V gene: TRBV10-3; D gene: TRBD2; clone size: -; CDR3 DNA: TGTGCCATCAGTGACCCCGGCGGGGGGCCATCCTCCTACGAGCAGTACTTC; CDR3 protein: CAISDPGGGPSSYEQYF